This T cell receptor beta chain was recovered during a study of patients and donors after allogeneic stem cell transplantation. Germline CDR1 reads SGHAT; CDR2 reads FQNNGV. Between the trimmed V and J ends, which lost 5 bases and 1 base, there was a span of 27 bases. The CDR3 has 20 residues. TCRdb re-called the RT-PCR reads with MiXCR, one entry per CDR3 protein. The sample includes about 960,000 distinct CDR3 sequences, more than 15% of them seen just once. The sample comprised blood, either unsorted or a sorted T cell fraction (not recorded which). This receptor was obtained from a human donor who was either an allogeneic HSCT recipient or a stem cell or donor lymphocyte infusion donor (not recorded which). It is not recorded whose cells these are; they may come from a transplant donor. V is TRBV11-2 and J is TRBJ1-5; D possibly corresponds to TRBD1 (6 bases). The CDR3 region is CASSHVIGTGQLGSNQPQHF. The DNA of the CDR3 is TGTGCCAGCAGCCACGTAATCGGAACCGGACAGTTGGGGAGCAATCAGCCCCAGCATTTT.